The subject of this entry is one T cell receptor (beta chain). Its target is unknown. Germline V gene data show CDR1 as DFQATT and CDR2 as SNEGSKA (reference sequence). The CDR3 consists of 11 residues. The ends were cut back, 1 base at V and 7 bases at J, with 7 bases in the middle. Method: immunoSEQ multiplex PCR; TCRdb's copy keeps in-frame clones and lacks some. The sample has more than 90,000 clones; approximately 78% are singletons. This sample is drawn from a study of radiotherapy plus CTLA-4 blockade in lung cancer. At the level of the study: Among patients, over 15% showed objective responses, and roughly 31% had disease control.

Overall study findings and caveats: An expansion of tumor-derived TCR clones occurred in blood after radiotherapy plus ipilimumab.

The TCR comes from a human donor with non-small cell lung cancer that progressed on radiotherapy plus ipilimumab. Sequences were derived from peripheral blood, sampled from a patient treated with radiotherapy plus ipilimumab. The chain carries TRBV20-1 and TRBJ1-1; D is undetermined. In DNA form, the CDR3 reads TGCAGTGCTAGAGGAGGGAGTGAAGCTTTCTTT. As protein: CSARGGSEAFF.